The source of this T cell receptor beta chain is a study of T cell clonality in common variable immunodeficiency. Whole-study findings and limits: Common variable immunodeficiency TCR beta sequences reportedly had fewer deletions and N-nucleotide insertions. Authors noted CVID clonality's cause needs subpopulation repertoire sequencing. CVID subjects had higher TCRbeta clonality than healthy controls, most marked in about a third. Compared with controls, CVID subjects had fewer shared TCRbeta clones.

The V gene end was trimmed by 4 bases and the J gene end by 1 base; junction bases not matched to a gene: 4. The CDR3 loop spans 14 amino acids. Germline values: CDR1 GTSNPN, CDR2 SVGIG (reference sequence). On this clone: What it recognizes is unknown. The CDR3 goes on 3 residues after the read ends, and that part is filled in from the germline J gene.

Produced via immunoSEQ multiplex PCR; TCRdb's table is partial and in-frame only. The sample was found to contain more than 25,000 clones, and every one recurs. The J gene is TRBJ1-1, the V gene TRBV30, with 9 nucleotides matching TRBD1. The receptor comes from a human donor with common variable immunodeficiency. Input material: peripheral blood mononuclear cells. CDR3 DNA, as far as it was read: TGTGCCTGGAACAGGGGGCATTCGAACACTGAA. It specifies CAWNRGHSNTE. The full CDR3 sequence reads CAWNRGHSNTEAFF.